This TCR beta chain was captured by sequencing in a study of blood T cells in healthy people across ages. Donors each provided around 9 milliliters of peripheral blood. Isolation of PBMCs gave at least 7 million cells per sample. Between the trimmed V and J ends, which lost 3 bases and 2 bases, there was a span of 9 bases. The CDR3 is 14 residues long. The germline V gene encodes CDR1 SGDLS and CDR2 YYNGEE. Next came a second PCR, run for about 6 to 11 cycles, which used a sample-barcoded 5' primer along with a J-beta primer mix. TCRdb independently ran MiXCR on the 5' RACE reads; one entry per CDR3 protein. This table holds under 1,000,000 distinct CDR3 sequences, 36% found once. The table lists this clonotype with a few counts.

This TCR was sampled from a man aged 18 to 30 in good health. This chain links TRBV9 with TRBJ1-5; no firm D call. Sequencing input: blood. The CDR3 DNA reads as TGTGCCAGCAGCGCCGCGGACGGCAATCAGCCCCAGCATTTT. It yields the protein CASSAADGNQPQHF.